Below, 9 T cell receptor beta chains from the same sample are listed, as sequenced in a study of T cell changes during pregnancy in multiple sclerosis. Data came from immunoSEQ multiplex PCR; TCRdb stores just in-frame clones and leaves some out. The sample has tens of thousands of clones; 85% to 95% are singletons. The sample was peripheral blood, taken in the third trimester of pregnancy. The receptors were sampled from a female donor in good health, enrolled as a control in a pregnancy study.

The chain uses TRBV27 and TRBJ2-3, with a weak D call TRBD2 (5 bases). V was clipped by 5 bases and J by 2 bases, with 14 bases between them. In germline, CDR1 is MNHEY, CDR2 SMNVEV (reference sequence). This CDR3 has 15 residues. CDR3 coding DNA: TGTGCCAGCAGTCCCGACTACACAGTCACAGATACGCAGTATTTT. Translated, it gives CASSPDYTVTDTQYF.

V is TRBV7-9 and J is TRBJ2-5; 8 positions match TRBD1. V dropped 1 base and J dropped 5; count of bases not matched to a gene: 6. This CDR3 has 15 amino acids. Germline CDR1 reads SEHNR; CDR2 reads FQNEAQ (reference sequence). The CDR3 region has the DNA TGTGCCAGCAGCTTAGTCGGACAGGGTGTTGAGACCCAGTACTTC. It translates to CASSLVGQGVETQYF.

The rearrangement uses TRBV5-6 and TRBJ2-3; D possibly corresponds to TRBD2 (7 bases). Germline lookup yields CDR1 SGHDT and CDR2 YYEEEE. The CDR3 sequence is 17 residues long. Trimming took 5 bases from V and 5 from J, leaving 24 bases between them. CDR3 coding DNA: TGTGCCAGCAGTCCGGTGGGGGGGGGCCTTTCCGGAGATACGCAGTATTTT. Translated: CASSPVGGGLSGDTQYF.

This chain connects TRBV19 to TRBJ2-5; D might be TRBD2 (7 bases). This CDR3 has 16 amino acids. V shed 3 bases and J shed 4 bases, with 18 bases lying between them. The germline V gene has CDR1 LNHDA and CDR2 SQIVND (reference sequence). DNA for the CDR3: TGTGCCAGTAGTATCGGGATCTCCGCGGGGGCAGAGACCCAGTACTTC. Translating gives CASSIGISAGAETQYF.

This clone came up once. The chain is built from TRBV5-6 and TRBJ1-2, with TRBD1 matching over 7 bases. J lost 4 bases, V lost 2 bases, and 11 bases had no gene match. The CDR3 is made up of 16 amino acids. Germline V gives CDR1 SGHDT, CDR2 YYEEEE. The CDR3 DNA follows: TGTGCCAGCAGCTTACCAGACAGGGCTCTCAGCTATGGCTACACCTTC. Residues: CASSLPDRALSYGYTF. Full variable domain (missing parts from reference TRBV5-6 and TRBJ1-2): DAGVTQSPTHLIKTRGQQVTLRCSPKSGHDTVSWYQQALGQGPQFIFQYYEEEERQRGNFPDRFSGHQFPNYSSELNVNALLLGDSALYLCASSLPDRALSYGYTFGSGTRLTVV.

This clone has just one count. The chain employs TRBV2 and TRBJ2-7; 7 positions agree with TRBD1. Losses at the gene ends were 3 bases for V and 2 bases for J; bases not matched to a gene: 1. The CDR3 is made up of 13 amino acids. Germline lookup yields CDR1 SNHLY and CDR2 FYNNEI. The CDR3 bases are TGTGCCAGCAGTGAGGGACAGACCTACGAGCAGTACTTC. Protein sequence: CASSEGQTYEQYF.

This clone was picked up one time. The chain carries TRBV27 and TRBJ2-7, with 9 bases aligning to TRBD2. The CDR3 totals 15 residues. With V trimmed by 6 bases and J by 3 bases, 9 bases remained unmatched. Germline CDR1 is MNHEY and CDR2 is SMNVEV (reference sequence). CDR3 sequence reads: CASRRGTSPFYEQYF. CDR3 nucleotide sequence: TGTGCCAGCAGACGCGGGACTAGCCCTTTCTACGAGCAGTACTTC.

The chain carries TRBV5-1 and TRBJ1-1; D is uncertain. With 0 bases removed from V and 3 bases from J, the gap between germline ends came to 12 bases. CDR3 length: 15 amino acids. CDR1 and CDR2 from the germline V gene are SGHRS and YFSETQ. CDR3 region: CASSLAWAGDTEAFF. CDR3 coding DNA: TGCGCCAGCAGCTTGGCCTGGGCAGGCGACACTGAAGCTTTCTTT.

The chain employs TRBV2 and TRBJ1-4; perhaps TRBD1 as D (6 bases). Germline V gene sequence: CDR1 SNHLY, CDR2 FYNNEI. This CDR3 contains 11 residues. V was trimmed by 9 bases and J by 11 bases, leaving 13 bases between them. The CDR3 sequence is CASLQGGKLFF. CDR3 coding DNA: TGTGCCAGTCTACAGGGTGGTAAACTGTTTTTT.